By share of the sample, the clone carrying this TCR beta chain is medium-sized. No antigen is known for it. Study observations and caveats: Tumor Tregs overlapped most with tumor, then blood, naive CD4+ cells. Tumor memory CD4+ T cell TCR gene usage was found to cluster with blood and lymph node memory CD4+ cells and with lymph node naive CD4+ cells.

TRBV12-4/TRBJ1-2 clonotypes were amplified with adaptor-ligated barcode primers. TCRdb reprocessed the multiplex PCR reads via MiXCR and lists one record per CDR3 protein. This table has over 750 distinct CDR3 sequences, around 12% appearing once. The sorted Tregs were CD4+CD25+CD127-/low cells. The CDR3 spans 15 residues. V lost 5 bases and J 4 bases, leaving 17 bases between the germline ends. This sequence was found in a female donor with breast cancer. The rearrangement joins TRBV12-3 or TRBV12-4 to TRBJ1-2; a possible D gene is TRBD1 (5 bases). Material: Tregs sorted from blood. The CDR3 DNA sequence: TGTGCCAGCAGTCAGGGACGGAAGACTATCTATGGCTACACCTTC. Protein: CASSQGRKTIYGYTF.